Following are 28 T cell receptor beta chains from one sample sequenced in a study of radiation and T cells in renal cell carcinoma. Time point given: baseline pretreatment blood. Treatment denoted: 15 Gy SBRT to primary tumor, nephrectomy 4 weeks later. Here immunoSEQ multiplex PCR was the method, and the copy in TCRdb shows in-frame clones only, minus some. The sample holds some 150,000 clones, approximately 87% seen once. Sequences were derived from blood, sampled from a patient whose treatment included radiotherapy and nephrectomy. These receptors were taken from a woman between 50 and 59 years old with renal cell carcinoma.

The CDR3, as DNA: TGTGCCACCAGCAGAGGGCAGGTCTCAGATACGCAGTATTTT. It encodes CATSRGQVSDTQYF. The V and J genes are TRBV15 and TRBJ2-3; D is unresolved. The CDR3 spans 14 residues. The ends were cut back, 1 base at V and 4 bases at J, with 9 bases in the middle. CDR1 is LNHNV and CDR2 is YYDKDF in the germline V gene (reference sequence). Combining the CDR3 with reference TRBV15 and TRBJ2-3 gives the whole variable domain DAMVIQNPRYQVTQFGKPVTLSCSQTLNHNVMYWYQQKSSQAPKLLFHYYDKDFNNEADTPDNFQSRRPNTSFCFLDIRSPGLGDTAMYLCATSRGQVSDTQYFGPGTRLTVL.

There are a few counts of this clone. V gene TRBV28 combines with J gene TRBJ1-3; possible D gene TRBD1, 6 bases. The ends were cut back, 3 bases at V and 0 bases at J, with 12 bases in the middle. Germline V CDR1 and CDR2: MDHEN, SYDVKM. The CDR3 is 16 amino acids. This chain's CDR3 is CASSLHTGTSGNTIYF. The CDR3 region has the DNA TGTGCCAGCAGTTTGCACACAGGGACCTCTGGAAACACCATATATTTT.

The gene calls are TRBV30 and TRBJ2-3; no reliable D call. Trimming took 4 bases from V and 10 from J, leaving 12 bases between them. CDR1 and CDR2 from the germline V gene are GTSNPN and SVGIG (reference sequence). The CDR3 is made up of 11 amino acids. This CDR3 is CAWTVDRSQYF. The CDR3 DNA reads TGTGCCTGGACCGTAGATCGCTCGCAGTATTTT.

This chain links TRBV5-1 with TRBJ2-7; 7 nucleotides match TRBD2. The germline CDR1 and CDR2 sequences are SGHRS and YFSETQ. The CDR3 sequence is 14 residues long. J gave up 5 bases and V 0 bases, and 5 bases lay outside the gene matches. The CDR3 here is CASSLALGGDEQYF. CDR3 nucleotide sequence: TGCGCCAGCAGCTTGGCCTTGGGAGGGGACGAGCAGTACTTC.

The chain uses TRBV29-1 and TRBJ1-3; D unresolved. Germline values: CDR1 SQVTM, CDR2 ANQGSEA. This CDR3 comprises 13 residues. Deletions cut 6 bases from V and 1 base from J, with 10 bases between. The CDR3 here is CSVGSGSGNTIYF. The DNA of the CDR3 is TGCAGCGTAGGAAGTGGTTCTGGAAACACCATATATTTT.

This clone was seen once. The V gene is TRBV4-1, the J gene TRBJ2-3; perhaps TRBD2 as D (6 bases). The CDR3 covers 17 residues. V lost 0 bases and J lost 0, with 13 bases in between. The germline CDR1 and CDR2 sequences are MGHRA and YSYEKL. CDR3 sequence (DNA): TGCGCCAGCAGCCAAGATGGGAATAGCGGAAGCACAGATACGCAGTATTTT. Protein sequence: CASSQDGNSGSTDTQYF.

The rearrangement links TRBV7-2 to TRBJ2-1; D is tentatively TRBD1 or TRBD2 (5 bases each). Deletions cut 4 bases from V and 9 bases from J, with 16 bases between. In germline, CDR1 is SGHTA, CDR2 FQGNSA. This CDR3 contains 14 residues. The CDR3 sequence is CASSSRGRAGEQFF. The DNA for the CDR3 is TGTGCCAGCAGCTCGAGGGGCAGGGCTGGTGAGCAGTTCTTC.

This chain links TRBV7-2 with TRBJ1-2; D is possibly TRBD1 (6 bases). The CDR3 is 16 residues long. Germline CDR1 is SGHTA and CDR2 is FQGNSA. V shed 3 bases and J shed 0 bases, with 14 bases lying between them. CDR3 nucleotide sequence: TGTGCCAGCAGCTTGGAAACAGGGCACCCTAACTATGGCTACACCTTC. Its translation is CASSLETGHPNYGYTF.

The rearrangement uses TRBV5-1 and TRBJ1-2, with TRBD1 as a possible D gene (5 bases). The CDR3 is 13 amino acids. V gave up 7 bases and J gave up 4 bases, with 14 bases separating them. Germline assignment: CDR1 SGHRS and CDR2 YFSETQ. The CDR3 loop is CASARETGYGYTF. As DNA, the CDR3 is TGCGCCAGCGCCAGGGAGACCGGCTATGGCTACACCTTC.

The chain has TRBV19 and TRBJ2-7; tentatively, D is TRBD1 (6 bases). CDR3 length: 13 amino acids. Trimming removed 5 bases at V and 4 bases at J, with 12 bases between. The V gene's germline CDR1 is LNHDA and CDR2 SQIVND (reference sequence). CDR3 DNA sequence: TGTGCCAGTAGTCCGGACAGAAATTACGAGCAGTACTTC. Encoded protein: CASSPDRNYEQYF.

The chain employs TRBV9 and TRBJ2-1; 12 nucleotides align to TRBD2. After removal of 4 bases from V and 9 bases from J, the junction contained 8 bases not matched to a gene. The germline V gene encodes CDR1 SGDLS and CDR2 YYNGEE. The length of the CDR3 is 15 residues. CDR3 sequence (DNA): TGTGCCAGCAGCCCACTAGCGGGAGGCGGGGGTGAGCAGTTCTTC. Protein sequence: CASSPLAGGGGEQFF.

The chain combines TRBV10-3 with TRBJ2-7; D is possibly TRBD2 (7 bases). CDR1 and CDR2 from the germline V gene are ENHRY and SYGVKD. Trimming took 8 bases from V and 8 from J, leaving 22 bases between them. This CDR3 region has 14 residues. The CDR3 DNA reads as TGTGCCATCGCAGAGCGGGACACTAGTCTCAAGCAGTACTTC. Translated, it gives CAIAERDTSLKQYF.

The rearrangement joins TRBV29-1 to TRBJ2-3; D possibly uses TRBD1 or TRBD2 (6 bases each). The germline gives CDR1 SQVTM, CDR2 ANQGSEA. Trimming left V 7 bases short and J 2 bases short, with 13 bases between. The CDR3 totals 13 residues. The CDR3 region is CSGGPGATDTQYF. The CDR3 coding sequence is TGCAGCGGGGGACCGGGGGCCACAGATACGCAGTATTTT.

V gene TRBV28 combines with J gene TRBJ2-7; D is ambiguous. Trimming took off 6 bases at V and 2 bases at J, with 11 bases between the two ends. The germline CDR1 and CDR2 sequences are MDHEN and SYDVKM. This CDR3 contains 13 residues. The CDR3 region has the DNA TGTGCCAGCAGCAGAAAGAAAACCTACGAGCAGTACTTC. Translation gives CASSRKKTYEQYF. The full variable domain, completed using reference TRBV28 and TRBJ2-7, is DVKVTQSSRYLVKRTGEKVFLECVQDMDHENMFWYRQDPGLGLRLIYFSYDVKMKEKGDIPEGYSVSREKKERFSLILESASTNQTSMYLCASSRKKTYEQYFGPGTRLTVT.

The V and J genes are TRBV7-9 and TRBJ2-1, with D unresolved. Trimming pared 1 base from V and 6 bases from J, leaving 7 bases between. This CDR3 comprises 13 residues. The germline CDR1 and CDR2 sequences are SEHNR and FQNEAQ (reference sequence). The CDR3 DNA is TGTGCCAGCAGCTTAGGAATCGGCAATGAGCAGTTCTTC. The encoded protein is CASSLGIGNEQFF.

The count of this clone is one. The chain couples TRBV6-6 to TRBJ2-1; 9 bases align to TRBD2. The CDR3 is 16 amino acids. Per the germline V gene, CDR1 is MNHNY and CDR2 is SVGAGI (reference sequence). Trimming at V came to 6 bases and at J to 5 bases, leaving 11 bases not matched to a gene. CDR3 DNA sequence: TGTGCCAGCAGCATGATGAAGCGGGGGGCGCACAATGAGCAGTTCTTC. Translated, it gives CASSMMKRGAHNEQFF.

The chain combines TRBV28 with TRBJ1-1; a possible D gene is TRBD1 (5 bases). This CDR3 is built from 15 residues. The germline CDR1 and CDR2 sequences are MDHEN and SYDVKM. V was clipped by 5 bases and J by 3 bases, with 16 bases between them. CDR3: CASSPPGKRDTEAFF. As DNA, the CDR3 is TGTGCCAGCAGTCCTCCAGGGAAGCGGGACACTGAAGCTTTCTTT.

The chain links TRBV5-1 to TRBJ2-5; D gene ambiguous. Trimming cost V 0 bases and J 0 bases, with 9 bases left between them. The CDR3 is made up of 15 amino acids. Germline assignment: CDR1 SGHRS and CDR2 YFSETQ. The CDR3 is CASSLGALNQETQYF. The CDR3 coding sequence is TGCGCCAGCAGCTTGGGGGCGCTTAACCAAGAGACCCAGTACTTC.

This sequence joins TRBV6-5 and TRBJ1-4, with D unresolved. The CDR3 consists of 15 residues. CDR1 MNHEY and CDR2 SVGAGI come from the germline V gene. Deletions cut 0 bases from V and 0 bases from J, with 5 bases between. In nucleotides, the CDR3 is TGTGCCAGCAGTTACTCTATTGCAACTAATGAAAAACTGTTTTTT. It specifies CASSYSIATNEKLFF.

The rearrangement links TRBV7-9 to TRBJ1-1, with 7 bases that match TRBD1. The CDR3 covers 13 residues. Germline V gene data show CDR1 as SEHNR and CDR2 as FQNEAQ (reference sequence). With V trimmed by 6 bases and J by 4 bases, 5 bases remained unmatched. DNA for the CDR3: TGTGCCAGCAGTCCGACAGGGCCCACTGAAGCTTTCTTT. As protein: CASSPTGPTEAFF.

The V call is TRBV28, the J call TRBJ2-5; 12 bases are a match to TRBD2. Germline CDR1 MDHEN, CDR2 SYDVKM. Trimming at V came to 2 bases and at J to 4 bases, leaving 2 bases not matched to a gene. The length of the CDR3 is 15 residues. The CDR3 is CASSLLAGGRETQYF. The DNA for the CDR3 is TGTGCCAGCAGTTTACTAGCGGGGGGGCGAGAGACCCAGTACTTC. The full variable domain, completed using reference TRBV28 and TRBJ2-5, is DVKVTQSSRYLVKRTGEKVFLECVQDMDHENMFWYRQDPGLGLRLIYFSYDVKMKEKGDIPEGYSVSREKKERFSLILESASTNQTSMYLCASSLLAGGRETQYFGPGTRLLVL.

Only a few counts were recorded for this clone. The CDR3 DNA reads as TGTGCCAGCAGCCCGACTAGCGGAACGAACACCGGGGAGCTGTTTTTT. This codes for CASSPTSGTNTGELFF. The chain is built from TRBV9 and TRBJ2-2, with 9 bases identical to TRBD2. Losses at the gene ends were 4 bases for V and 0 bases for J; bases not matched to a gene: 4. In germline, CDR1 is SGDLS, CDR2 YYNGEE. This CDR3 has 16 residues.

The CDR3 DNA sequence: TGTGCCAGCAGTTTATTCACCGGGGAGCTGTTTTTT. Protein product: CASSLFTGELFF. The chain couples TRBV27 to TRBJ2-2, with unresolved D. CDR3 size: 12 residues. From germline, CDR1 is MNHEY and CDR2 SMNVEV (reference sequence). With 1 base removed from V and 4 bases from J, the gap between germline ends came to 1 base.

The chain uses TRBV6-6 and TRBJ2-7, with D possibly TRBD1 on 5 matching bases. Trimming took 4 bases from V and 5 from J, leaving 12 bases between them. The CDR3 extends over 13 amino acids. Germline-derived CDR1 and CDR2 are MNHNY and SVGAGI (reference sequence). The CDR3 is CASSSQQANEQYF. DNA of the CDR3: TGTGCCAGCAGTTCACAACAGGCTAACGAGCAGTACTTC.

The chain joins TRBV7-6 to TRBJ2-1; unclear D gene. V was pared by 1 base and J by 0 bases, with 13 bases between. This CDR3 comprises 17 residues. Looked up from germline, CDR1 is SGHVS and CDR2 is FNYEAQ. The CDR3 here is CASSLEPSTSSYNEQFF. DNA of the CDR3: TGTGCCAGCAGCTTAGAGCCATCGACAAGCTCCTACAATGAGCAGTTCTTC.

This chain connects TRBV19 to TRBJ1-5; D is uncertain. The CDR3 runs 12 residues. Per the germline V gene, CDR1 is LNHDA and CDR2 is SQIVND (reference sequence). The V end lost 3 bases, the J end lost 7 bases, and 7 bases lay between the germline ends. The CDR3 DNA reads TGTGCCAGTAGTATTCCAGCCCAGCCCCAGCATTTT. This translates into CASSIPAQPQHF. The entire variable domain, with the rest obtained from reference TRBV19 and TRBJ1-5, is as follows: DGGITQSPKYLFRKEGQNVTLSCEQNLNHDAMYWYRQDPGQGLRLIYYSQIVNDFQKGDIAEGYSVSREKKESFPLTVTSAQKNPTAFYLCASSIPAQPQHFGDGTRLSIL.

This rearrangement joins TRBV28 to TRBJ2-7; D perhaps matches TRBD2 (5 bases). CDR1 and CDR2 (germline): MDHEN, SYDVKM. The V and J ends lost 4 bases and 0 bases respectively, with 19 bases between them. This CDR3 has 17 residues. The DNA of the CDR3 is TGTGCCAGCAGTTCCGTTACTAGACTGACGCGCTCCTACGAGCAGTACTTC. This codes for CASSSVTRLTRSYEQYF.

This clone has a handful of counts. This sequence joins TRBV27 and TRBJ2-7; maybe TRBD1 (6 bases). Germline V gene data show CDR1 as MNHEY and CDR2 as SMNVEV (reference sequence). V was shortened by 4 bases and J by 5 bases, with 12 bases between the two germline ends. The CDR3 is 13 residues long. The CDR3 here is CASSSTRQDEQYF. The CDR3 coding sequence is TGTGCCAGCAGTTCGACTCGACAGGACGAGCAGTACTTC.